This T cell receptor beta chain was recorded in a study of blood T cells in healthy people across ages. Background on the study: Template switching caught about one barcoded beta molecule for each two T cells. Regarding the study as a whole: PBMCs were not sorted, which prevented a conclusive comparison of naive versus antigen-experienced cells.

They isolated at least 7 million PBMCs from each sample. CDR3 length: 17 residues. Together with a sample-barcoded 5' primer, a J-beta primer mix was included in a second PCR lasting roughly 6 to 12 cycles. From the 5' RACE reads, TCRdb called clonotypes with MiXCR, one entry per CDR3 protein. The table has approximately 770,000 distinct CDR3 sequences, roughly 64% seen once. In its sample, this clonotype was seen once. Antigen: not known. This sequence joins TRBV21-1 and TRBJ1-2; the table calls TRBD1, which could not be checked here. TRBV21-1 is recorded as a pseudogene. What was sequenced was blood. The source is a man aged 25 to 40 in good health. CDR3 DNA sequence: TGTGCCAGCAGCAAAGCGTTCGGCCCTGGTCCGCGGGATGGCTACACCTTC. Translation: CASSKAFGPGPRDGYTF.